This T cell receptor (beta chain) was captured in a study of blood T cells in healthy people across ages. General study results and limits: Strong correlation linked observed beta diversity and percent naive T cells.

As regards this clonotype: Antigen: not known.

Sample-barcoded 5' priming and a J-beta primer mix drove a second PCR of about 6 to 12 cycles. Each cDNA molecule, via a template-switch adaptor with 12 random nucleotides, was tagged. MiXCR, applied by TCRdb to the 5' RACE reads, yields one record per CDR3 protein. The table shows around 990,000 distinct CDR3 sequences, with around 25% occurring only once. Germline V CDR1 and CDR2: SQVTM, ANQGSEA. CDR3 size: 13 residues. These data also formed part of another study, on T cells of mothers and their children. From that report: In this cohort, donors were three healthy Caucasian mothers plus their six children.

The gene calls are TRBV29-1 and TRBJ2-5; 7 positions match TRBD2. Matching the DNA end better, TRBJ2-1 makes the J call doubtful. The sequence was obtained from a girl aged 2 to 9 in good health. Sequenced input: blood. CDR3 amino acids: CSVGGSFGIEQFF. The CDR3 region has the DNA TGCAGCGTGGGAGGGAGCTTCGGAATTGAGCAGTTCTTC.